A single sample is the source of the 14 T cell receptor beta chains below, sequenced in a study of T cells after yellow fever vaccination (dated by TCRdb to the late 2010s). Library preparation used 5' RACE. The run used an Illumina NovaSeq 6000. In-frame beta chains were kept once TCRdb had trimmed the public reads at Q25 with fastp and called clones with MiXCR. Every distinct CDR3 protein forms one entry, paired with its most common genes and DNA. The sample table holds a few hundred thousand distinct CDR3 sequences, of which about 4% were seen once. Around 24% of the sample rests with the top ten. The treatment or condition label for this specimen denotes: live attenuated yellow fever vaccine strain. The source was PBMCs, collected 5 days after the yellow fever booster vaccination. The source is a man younger than 35 who received the YFV17D yellow fever vaccine.

This clonotype was counted a few times. CDR3 residues: CSALWPLAGSQYF. As DNA, the CDR3 is TGCAGCGCCCTCTGGCCGCTGGCAGGCTCGCAGTATTTT. The chain recombines TRBV29-1 with TRBJ2-3; D is unresolved. The CDR3 runs 13 residues. Trimming took 7 bases from V and 10 from J, leaving 21 bases between them. Looked up from germline, CDR1 is SQVTM and CDR2 is ANQGSEA.

The chain combines TRBV23-1 with TRBJ2-1; D remains ambiguous. TRBV23-1 is placed among ORFs of uncertain function. The CDR3 is 16 amino acids. Trimming removed 0 bases from V and 4 bases from J, with 13 bases in between. The CDR3 DNA reads as TGCGCCAGCAGTCAATCAAATCCGGACGCATACAATGAGCAGTTCTTC. Its protein is CASSQSNPDAYNEQFF.

This clonotype was counted a few times. The V gene is TRBV3-1, the J gene TRBJ2-7; TRBD1 is a possible D gene (6 bases). V was pared by 0 bases and J by 0 bases, with 18 bases between. The CDR3 is 18 amino acids. CDR1 is LGHDT, CDR2 YNNKEL, per germline (reference sequence). Here the CDR3 reads CASSQDGAVDSSSYEQYV. Written as DNA, the CDR3 is TGTGCCAGCAGCCAAGACGGGGCCGTGGACAGCAGCTCCTACGAGCAGTACGTC.

This clonotype has just a few counts. The chain uses TRBV20-1 and TRBJ1-4; TRBD1 is a possible D gene (5 bases). The V end was cut by 2 bases, the J end by 5 bases, with 6 bases between. This CDR3 has 12 amino acids. Germline values: CDR1 DFQATT, CDR2 SNEGSKA (reference sequence). The CDR3 is CSARQGNEKLFF. CDR3 nucleotide sequence: TGCAGTGCTAGACAGGGAAATGAAAAACTGTTTTTT.

The chain links TRBV7-2 to TRBJ2-7; 10 bases fit TRBD2. Germline V lookup: CDR1 SGHTA, CDR2 FQGNSA. This CDR3 comprises 16 residues. V shed 0 bases and J 4 bases; nucleotides not matched to a gene: 6. This CDR3 is CASSLAQRGGRYEQYF. CDR3 sequence (DNA): TGTGCCAGCAGCTTAGCCCAGCGGGGGGGACGGTACGAGCAGTACTTC.

This clonotype has at least ten counts. V gene TRBV5-1 combines with J gene TRBJ2-3, with D possibly being TRBD1 or TRBD2 (6 bases each). Between the trimmed V and J ends, which lost 0 bases and 4 bases, there was a span of 12 bases. The CDR3 loop spans 15 amino acids. Germline assignment: CDR1 SGHRS and CDR2 YFSETQ. The CDR3 DNA is TGCGCCAGCAGCTTGGTAGGGGGGCCAGCAGATACGCAGTATTTT. It codes for CASSLVGGPADTQYF.

In this sample, this clonotype turned up many times. The rearrangement links TRBV4-3 to TRBJ2-3, with D unclear. This CDR3 is built from 15 residues. Germline assignment: CDR1 LGHNA and CDR2 YSLEER. V dropped 0 bases and J dropped 6 bases, with 13 bases sitting between them. This chain's CDR3 is CASSQDLRSLDTQYF. The CDR3 nucleotides are TGCGCCAGCAGCCAAGACCTTAGGAGTTTGGATACGCAGTATTTT.

In regard to this clonotype: Since no conserved phenylalanine or tryptophan closes the CDR3, a read error is the likely cause. This chain links TRBV5-5 with TRBJ1-1; D remains unclear. The length of the CDR3 is 13 residues. In germline, CDR1 is SGHKS, CDR2 YYEKEE (reference sequence). The V gene lost 2 bases and the J gene lost 3 bases, with 8 bases spanning the gap. DNA for the CDR3: TGTGCCAGCAGCTTCGGCCGGGACACTGAAGCTTTCTAT. This encodes CASSFGRDTEAFY.

The sample holds a few counts of this clonotype. The rearrangement links TRBV7-2 to TRBJ1-3, with a possible D match to TRBD1 (5 bases). The V end lost 5 bases, the J end lost 0 bases, and 17 bases lay between the germline ends. The CDR3 has 17 residues. Germline loops: CDR1 SGHTA, CDR2 FQGNSA. Here the CDR3 DNA reads TGTGCCAGCAGCCCAGCGGGACGGTTTTACTCTGGAAACACCATATATTTT. Residues: CASSPAGRFYSGNTIYF.

This clonotype was seen a handful of times. The rearrangement uses TRBV12-3 or TRBV12-4 and TRBJ1-2, with D unresolved. Trimming took 5 bases from V and 5 from J, leaving 15 bases between them. CDR3 length equals 14 residues. The CDR3 spells CASSPVDSIYGYTF. The CDR3 nucleotides are TGTGCCAGCAGTCCCGTCGACTCGATATATGGCTACACCTTC.

This clonotype was observed a few times. V is TRBV7-9 and J is TRBJ1-2; 10 bases are a match to TRBD1. Losses at the gene ends were 6 bases for V and 3 bases for J; bases not matched to a gene: 7. Germline V gene sequence: CDR1 SEHNR, CDR2 FQNEAQ (reference sequence). The CDR3 runs to 15 residues. CDR3 nucleotide sequence: TGTGCCAGCAGGAAGACAGGGGGCGTTTACTATGGCTACACCTTC. Its protein is CASRKTGGVYYGYTF. Full variable domain (missing parts from reference TRBV7-9 and TRBJ1-2): DTGVSQNPRHKITKRGQNVTFRCDPISEHNRLYWYRQTLGQGPEFLTYFQNEAQLEKSRLLSDRFSAERPKGSFSTLEIQRTEQGDSAMYLCASRKTGGVYYGYTFGSGTRLTVV.

This chain joins TRBV2 and TRBJ2-5; 7 nucleotides line up with TRBD2. CDR3 length: 15 residues. V shed 3 bases, J shed 1 base, and the junction held 5 bases outside the gene matches. CDR1 and CDR2 (germline): SNHLY, FYNNEI. DNA for the CDR3: TGTGCCAGCAGTGACCCGGGACTAAGCCAAGAGACCCAGTACTTC. It specifies CASSDPGLSQETQYF. Drawing the rest from reference TRBV2 and TRBJ2-5, the complete variable domain is EPEVTQTPSHQVTQMGQEVILRCVPISNHLYFYWYRQILGQKVEFLVSFYNNEISEKSEIFDDQFSVERPDGSNFTLKIRSTKLEDSAMYFCASSDPGLSQETQYFGPGTRLLVL.

This clonotype was recorded at least ten times. The rearrangement uses TRBV29-1 and TRBJ1-2; 9 bases fit TRBD1. Germline CDR1 reads SQVTM; CDR2 reads ANQGSEA. The length of the CDR3 is 15 residues. V was pared by 6 bases and J by 8 bases, with 16 bases of the junction left unmatched. The CDR3, as DNA: TGCAGCGTCTCCCCACACCTCAGGACAGGGGAAGGCTACACCTTC. Residues: CSVSPHLRTGEGYTF.

The CDR3 reads CASSYSMSGGMPLHF. CDR3 coding DNA: TGTGCCAGCAGTTACTCGATGAGCGGGGGAATGCCCCTCCACTTT. The chain uses TRBV6-5 and TRBJ1-6, with D possibly TRBD1 on 5 matching bases. Trimming took off 0 bases at V and 13 bases at J, with 16 bases between the two ends. CDR3 length equals 15 residues. CDR1 MNHEY and CDR2 SVGAGI come from the germline V gene.